These 8 T cell receptor beta chains originate from one sample sequenced in a study of metastatic and nonmetastatic thyroid tumors. Treatment of any kind had been given to no patient before thyroid surgery. TCRdb reprocessed the PCR reads using MiXCR. The sample holds approximately 16,000 clones, under 30% seen once. The sample consisted of adjacent normal tissue. The receptors originated from a female donor with papillary thyroid cancer or a benign thyroid nodule (not recorded which). Some clones in this sample may be carry-over from other donors' samples.

By its share, this clone is medium-sized (0.01 to 0.1%). V is TRBV24-1 and J is TRBJ1-5; D ambiguous. The CDR3 is 14 amino acids. Germline V gene sequence: CDR1 KGHDR, CDR2 SFDVKD. V shed 2 bases and J shed 4 bases, with 8 bases lying between them. CDR3 protein: CATSDWSDNQPQHF. CDR3 DNA: TGTGCCACCAGTGATTGGTCAGATAATCAGCCCCAGCATTTT.

Within the sample, this clone is medium-sized. The chain's CDR3 is CASSSPRPTGELFF. The CDR3 DNA reads TGTGCCAGCAGTTCACCAAGACCGACCGGGGAGCTGTTTTTT. The genes are TRBV27 and TRBJ2-2; D remains ambiguous. Germline CDR1 MNHEY, CDR2 SMNVEV (reference sequence). This CDR3 is built from 14 residues. The ends were cut back, 4 bases at V and 5 bases at J, with 11 bases in the middle.

In regard to this clone: The junction shows a germline mismatch at one end, possibly a read error. The V gene is TRBV6-1, the J gene TRBJ2-7; no clear D. This CDR3 has 13 residues. Per germline, CDR1 MNHNS and CDR2 SASEGT. For the CDR3, the DNA is TGTGCCAGGAGTGACGTGTGGGGTTACGTGCAGTACTTC. Translation: CARSDVWGYVQYF.

The rearrangement joins TRBV9 to TRBJ2-2; D remains ambiguous. This CDR3 has 16 amino acids. Trimming stripped 0 bases from V and 1 base from J, with 10 bases between. CDR1 is SGDLS and CDR2 is YYNGEE in the germline V gene. The CDR3 region is CASSVAPTKNTGELFF. DNA of the CDR3: TGTGCCAGCAGCGTAGCTCCGACAAAGAACACCGGGGAGCTGTTTTTT.

This clone was seen only a few times. V is TRBV18 and J is TRBJ2-1; 7 bases align to TRBD2. The germline V gene has CDR1 KGHSH and CDR2 LQKENI. The CDR3 is 15 residues long. The V gene end was trimmed by 5 bases and the J gene end by 5 bases; junction bases not matched to a gene: 9. The CDR3 protein is CASSSLAESNNEQFF. The CDR3 DNA is TGTGCCAGCTCATCGCTAGCGGAGTCTAACAATGAGCAGTTCTTC.

This clone was found a few times. The chain employs TRBV12-3 or TRBV12-4 and TRBJ2-7; D possibly uses TRBD1 or TRBD2 (5 bases each). V was trimmed by 6 bases and J by 3 bases, leaving 12 bases between them. This CDR3 has 13 amino acids. CDR3 sequence reads: CASSPGPHYEQYV. CDR3 nucleotide sequence: TGTGCCAGCAGCCCGGGACCCCACTACGAGCAGTACGTC.

This clone was detected many times. The chain has TRBV12-3 or TRBV12-4 and TRBJ1-2; TRBD1 matches 8 bases. The CDR3 is 13 residues long. V lost 6 bases to trimming and J lost 3 bases; unmatched junction nucleotides: 3. CDR3 sequence: CASSLDRDYGYTF. The CDR3 DNA sequence: TGTGCCAGCAGCCTGGACAGGGACTATGGCTACACCTTC.

V and J are TRBV2 and TRBJ2-7; D uncertain. V dropped 6 bases and J dropped 0 bases, with 9 bases sitting between them. Germline V CDR1 and CDR2: SNHLY, FYNNEI. This CDR3 is built from 13 residues. The CDR3 region has the DNA TGTGCCAGCAGCGTGCGGAACTCCTACGAGCAGTACTTC. Translated: CASSVRNSYEQYF.